This TCR beta chain was identified during a study of early T cells in non-severe SARS-CoV-2 infection. TCRdb independently ran MiXCR on the 5' RACE reads; one entry per CDR3 protein. Here the sample spans roughly 61,000 distinct CDR3 sequences, roughly an eighth being singletons. V was pared by 2 bases and J by 3 bases, with 9 bases between. The CDR3 spans 14 residues. Germline assignment: CDR1 ENHRY and CDR2 SYGVKD. The table lists this clonotype with many counts. The sequences come from whole blood, collected at baseline. This sequence was found in an adult who was a healthcare worker with PCR-confirmed SARS-CoV-2 infection or an uninfected control (not recorded which). This chain connects TRBV10-3 to TRBJ2-3; a possible D gene is TRBD2 (6 bases). Here the CDR3 DNA reads TGTGCCATCAGTGAGGGGGGACTTACAGATACGCAGTATTTT. Amino acids: CAISEGGLTDTQYF.